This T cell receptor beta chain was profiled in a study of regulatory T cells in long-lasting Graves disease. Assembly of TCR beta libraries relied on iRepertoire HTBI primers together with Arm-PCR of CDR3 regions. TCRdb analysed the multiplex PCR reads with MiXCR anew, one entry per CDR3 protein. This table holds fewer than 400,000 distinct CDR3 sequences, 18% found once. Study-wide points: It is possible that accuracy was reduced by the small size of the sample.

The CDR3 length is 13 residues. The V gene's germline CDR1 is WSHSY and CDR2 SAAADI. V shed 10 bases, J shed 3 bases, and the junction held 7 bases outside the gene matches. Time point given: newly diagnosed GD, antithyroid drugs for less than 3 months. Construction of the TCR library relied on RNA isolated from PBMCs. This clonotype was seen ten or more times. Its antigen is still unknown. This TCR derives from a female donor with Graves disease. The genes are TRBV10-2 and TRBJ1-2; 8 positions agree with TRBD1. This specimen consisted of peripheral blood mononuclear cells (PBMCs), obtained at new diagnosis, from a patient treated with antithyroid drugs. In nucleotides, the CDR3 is TGCGCCACCATCGCAGGGGGCGACTATGGCTACACCTTC. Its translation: CATIAGGDYGYTF.